The 3 T cell receptor beta chains below were found in one sample sequenced in a study of tumor-infiltrating lymphocytes in primary liver carcinoma. A constant-region primer served to make TCR beta cDNA from approximately 490 ng total RNA. The TCR beta library was amplified through three nested multiplex PCR rounds in a modified ARM-PCR procedure. Each of the first two PCR rounds ran nine to ten cycles with TRBV1-TRBV30 forward and C-beta reverse primers. TCRdb called the multiplex PCR reads again in MiXCR, with one record for every CDR3 protein. Seen here are about 29,000 distinct CDR3 sequences, less than 80% observed once, and the top ten hold under 40%. Co-extracting RNA and DNA was done with 20-30 mg of unsorted bulk tissue as input. Material: liver tumor tissue from sampling region 5. Indicated subset: tumor region T5, tumor centre. The source of these receptors is a man aged 40-49 years with primary liver carcinoma and hepatitis B virus infection.

The chain joins TRBV12-3 or TRBV12-4 to TRBJ2-7; 15 bases agree with TRBD2. This CDR3 is 14 amino acids long. V shed 10 bases and J 8 bases; nucleotides not matched to a gene: 9. CDR3 amino acids: CAISGTSGRYKQYF. The CDR3 DNA reads as TGTGCCATCAGCGGGACTAGCGGGAGGTACAAGCAGTACTTC.

This clonotype was recorded many times. The chain links TRBV28 to TRBJ1-5; possible D gene TRBD1, 6 bases. The CDR3 has 14 amino acids. Germline V gene lookup returns CDR1 MDHEN and CDR2 SYDVKM. Deletions cut 7 bases from V and 8 bases from J, with 18 bases between. The CDR3 DNA is TGTGCCAGCACTCCCGGACAGATTTGGAAGCCCCAGCATTTT. Translated: CASTPGQIWKPQHF.

To note about this clonotype: Germline and junction disagree at one end, which may indicate a read error. This chain joins TRBV4-3 and TRBJ2-7, with no clear D. The CDR3 is made up of 13 amino acids. Germline V CDR1 and CDR2: LGHNA, YSLEER. The CDR3 here is CASSQAVSYEQCF. The CDR3 DNA follows: TGCGCCAGCAGCCAAGCAGTTTCCTACGAGCAGTGCTTC.